The clone carrying this TCR beta chain was counted once. Its antigen is still unknown. This sample stems from a study of post-analysis software for immune sequencing data. V dropped 4 bases and J dropped 7; count of bases not matched to a gene: 5. The CDR3 contains 13 residues. Germline CDR1 SGHRS, CDR2 YFSETQ. Findings of the study overall: The study found TRBV5-6, TRBV5-1 and TRBV20-1 among a few TRBV segments more frequent in patients than controls. Significantly decreased normalized Chao1 diversity was recorded for multiple sclerosis patients relative to controls.

Built from TCR beta cDNA, the libraries had unique molecular identifiers in them. From the PCR reads, TCRdb called clonotypes with MiXCR, one entry per CDR3 protein. The sample shows approximately 730,000 distinct CDR3 sequences, roughly 50% of them seen only once. The V gene is TRBV5-1, the J gene TRBJ1-1; the match to TRBD1 covers 9 bases. The receptor was isolated from a girl under 18 with multiple sclerosis. Sequencing input: blood. The CDR3 nucleotides are TGCGCCAGCAGCCCACAGGGGGCTGGTGAAGCTTTCTTT. Encoded protein: CASSPQGAGEAFF.